The 19 T cell receptor beta chains below all came from one sample that was sequenced in a study of tumor-infiltrating lymphocytes in primary liver carcinoma. RNA and DNA were co-extracted from roughly 20-30 mg of unsorted bulk tissue. With a constant-region primer, TCR beta cDNA was made from around 530 ng of total RNA. TCR beta libraries came from three nested multiplex PCR rounds using slightly modified ARM-PCR. In the first two PCR rounds, TRBV1-TRBV30 forward primers were paired with a C-beta reverse primer, and each round lasted approximately 9 cycles. MiXCR, run by TCRdb on the multiplex PCR reads, gives a single entry per CDR3 protein. The sample lists 95,000 to 100,000 distinct CDR3 sequences, around 71% occurring once. Sequenced: liver tumor tissue from sampling region 2. The subset: tumor region T2, inferior pole. The receptors derive from a woman aged 60-75 years with primary liver carcinoma and hepatitis B virus infection.

On this clonotype itself: The CDR3 does not close with the conserved phenylalanine or tryptophan, likely indicating a read error. The chain carries TRBV6-5 and TRBJ2-1, with 7 bases aligning to TRBD2. This CDR3 is built from 16 residues. Germline V gene sequence: CDR1 MNHEY, CDR2 SVGAGI. CDR3: CTSSPRGASGYNEQFL. The CDR3 DNA reads as TGTACCAGCAGCCCGCGAGGGGCTAGCGGCTACAATGAGCAGTTCCTC.

Worth noting for this clonotype: One junction end disagrees with the germline gene, perhaps due to a read error. The chain is built from TRBV11-2 and TRBJ2-4; tentative D call: TRBD2 (6 bases). The CDR3 sequence is 17 residues long. CDR1 and CDR2 from the germline V gene are SGHAT and FQNNGV. CDR3 protein: CASNLSTGDLAKNIRYF. DNA of the CDR3: TGTGCCAGCAACTTATCTACCGGGGACTTAGCCAAAAACATTCGGTACTTT.

Details on this clonotype: Relative to the germline gene, one junction end is altered; a read error may explain this. The chain uses TRBV11-2 and TRBJ2-1; a weak D match, TRBD2 (5 bases). Germline CDR1 reads SGHAT; CDR2 reads FQNNGV. This CDR3 spans 16 amino acids. The CDR3 loop is CASSRWTGGLENERFF. The CDR3 bases are TGTGCCAGCAGCCGGTGGACTGGCGGGTTAGAAAACGAGCGGTTCTTC.

The CDR3 DNA reads as TGTACCAACAGCTTTGCACTTAGGACTGAGCAGTTCTTC. This codes for CTNSFALRTEQFF. This sequence joins TRBV11-2 and TRBJ2-1; no reliable D call. The germline CDR1 and CDR2 sequences are SGHAT and FQNNGV. This CDR3 contains 13 residues.

This clonotype occurred a few times. This sequence joins TRBV20-1 and TRBJ2-1; D tentatively fits TRBD1 or TRBD2 (5 bases each). The CDR3 length is 16 residues. In germline, CDR1 is DFQATT, CDR2 SNEGSKA (reference sequence). V was trimmed by 0 bases and J by 0 bases, leaving 12 bases between them. The CDR3 nucleotides are TGCAGTGCTAGAGATCGGGACGGAAGCTCCTACAATGAGCAGTTCTTC. This translates into CSARDRDGSSYNEQFF.

This clonotype has just one count. The DNA is omitted, as the CDR3 cannot be located on it reliably, and the CDR3 follows TCRdb's listing. The chain recombines TRBV7-9 with TRBJ2-7. Germline V lookup: CDR1 SEHNR, CDR2 FQNEAQ (reference sequence). Including both end residues, the CDR3 is 13 amino acids long. CDR3 residues: CASSLNQLYQQHF.

There are many counts of this clonotype. The chain couples TRBV6-6 to TRBJ1-3; D gene unclear. V lost 0 bases to trimming and J lost 3 bases, with 6 bases between them. Per the germline V gene, CDR1 is MNHNY and CDR2 is SVGAGI (reference sequence). The CDR3 is 14 amino acids. The CDR3 here is CASSYSTGGNTIYF. CDR3 in DNA: TGTGCCAGCAGTTACTCCACGGGTGGAAACACCATATATTTT.

This clonotype was seen at least ten times. The chain is built from TRBV7-8 and TRBJ2-1, with D maybe TRBD2 (5 bases). Looked up from germline, CDR1 is SGHVS and CDR2 is FQNEAQ. The length of the CDR3 is 15 residues. Trimming stripped 1 base from V and 0 bases from J, with 7 bases between. In DNA form, the CDR3 reads TGTGCCAGCAGCTTAGAGCGGAGCTCCTACAATGAGCAGTTCTTC. It translates to CASSLERSSYNEQFF. Supplemented by reference TRBV7-8 and TRBJ2-1, the full variable domain reads GAGVSQSPRYKVAKRGQDVALRCDPISGHVSLFWYQQALGQGPEFLTYFQNEAQLDKSGLPSDRFFAERPEGSVSTLKIQRTQQEDSAVYLCASSLERSSYNEQFFGPGTRLTVL.

CDR3 protein: CASSFCPLLRSSYNEQFF. The CDR3 region has the DNA TGTGCCAGCAGTTTTTGCCCTTTGCTAAGGAGCTCCTACAATGAGCAGTTCTTC. This sequence joins TRBV28 and TRBJ2-1; D is unresolved. CDR1 and CDR2 from the germline V gene are MDHEN and SYDVKM. The CDR3 extends over 18 amino acids. V gave up 3 bases and J gave up 0 bases, with 18 bases separating them.

Of note for this clonotype: The missing conserved phenylalanine or tryptophan at the end of this CDR3 makes a read error likely. The gene calls are TRBV11-2 and TRBJ1-5; TRBD1 matches at 11 bases. The CDR3 contains 14 residues. Looked up from germline, CDR1 is SGHAT and CDR2 is FQNNGV. The J segment lost 12 bases and the V segment lost 5 bases, leaving 9 bases of the junction unmatched. The CDR3 region is CASSLGQGGDRQHS. The CDR3 DNA sequence: TGTGCCAGCAGCCTGGGACAGGGGGGGGATCGCCAGCATTCT.

Many counts were recorded for this clonotype. This chain uses TRBV6-6 with TRBJ1-6, with D possibly TRBD1 on 6 matching bases. Germline V lookup: CDR1 MNHNY, CDR2 SVGAGI (reference sequence). Deletions cut 0 bases from V and 10 bases from J, with 16 bases between. CDR3 size: 16 residues. The CDR3 coding sequence is TGTGCCAGCAGTTACTCGCAGGGGACCGAGGGATCACCCCTCCACTTT. The encoded protein is CASSYSQGTEGSPLHF.

On this clonotype: A junction end diverges from the germline sequence, so it may reflect a read error. The chain has TRBV6-5 and TRBJ1-1; D may be TRBD1 (5 bases). This CDR3 comprises 16 residues. Germline CDR1 MNHEY, CDR2 SVGAGI. The CDR3 coding sequence is TGTGCCAGCAGGTCAGGGCAGGGTGGGTTTAGAACTGAAGCTTTGTTT. Protein product: CASRSGQGGFRTEALF.

The CDR3 spells CASSVETGDSYEQYF. The CDR3 coding sequence is TGTGCCAGCAGCGTCGAGACAGGGGACTCCTACGAGCAGTACTTC. This chain links TRBV7-9 with TRBJ2-7; TRBD1 agrees at 8 bases. Germline loops: CDR1 SEHNR, CDR2 FQNEAQ (reference sequence). The J segment lost 0 bases and the V segment lost 5 bases, leaving 6 bases of the junction unmatched. This CDR3 comprises 15 residues.

This clonotype was picked up a small number of times. The genes are TRBV28 and TRBJ2-2; 11 bases line up with TRBD1. The CDR3 spans 15 residues. Germline assignment: CDR1 MDHEN and CDR2 SYDVKM. V dropped 7 bases and J dropped 6; count of bases not matched to a gene: 7. CDR3 loop: CASTRTGGEAGELFF. Here the CDR3 DNA reads TGTGCCAGCACCAGGACAGGGGGCGAGGCCGGGGAGCTGTTTTTT. Filled out from reference TRBV28 and TRBJ2-2, the complete variable domain reads DVKVTQSSRYLVKRTGEKVFLECVQDMDHENMFWYRQDPGLGLRLIYFSYDVKMKEKGDIPEGYSVSREKKERFSLILESASTNQTSMYLCASTRTGGEAGELFFGEGSRLTVL.

Note on this clonotype: No conserved phenylalanine or tryptophan is present at the end of the CDR3, so a read error is the likely explanation. The DNA is left out, because the CDR3 cannot be placed on it with certainty; the CDR3 is given as TCRdb lists it. The chain is built from TRBV6-1 and TRBJ2-7; TRBD1 was called by the table and not checked on the DNA. The CDR3 comprises 15 residues, both ends counted. Germline V gene data show CDR1 as MNHNS and CDR2 as SASEGT. CDR3 residues: CASRAPGQGDYERYL.

Regarding this clonotype: A much more abundant neighbour one base away suggests this may be a read error. The J gene is TRBJ2-1, the V gene TRBV6-5; perhaps D is TRBD1 or TRBD2 (6 bases each). From germline, CDR1 is MNHEY and CDR2 SVGAGI. The length of the CDR3 is 14 residues. Here the CDR3 DNA reads TGTGCCATCAGTTACGGGGGCACCTACAATGAGCAGTTCTTC. The encoded protein is CAISYGGTYNEQFF.

This clonotype was seen more than once but under ten times. CDR3 sequence reads: CASTLGTAQNTEAFF. The DNA for the CDR3 is TGTGCCAGTACCCTAGGCACAGCTCAGAACACTGAAGCTTTCTTT. The chain combines TRBV19 with TRBJ1-1, with D uncertain. Trimming took off 7 bases at V and 1 base at J, with 16 bases between the two ends. CDR1 and CDR2 from the germline V gene are LNHDA and SQIVND (reference sequence). The CDR3 sequence is 15 residues long.

This clonotype has only a few counts. CDR3 sequence (DNA): TGTGCCAGCAGTTTAACCCACGGACAGGTGTACAGGGGTGAACAGTTCTTC. Its protein product is CASSLTHGQVYRGEQFF. The V gene is TRBV11-2, the J gene TRBJ2-1; TRBD1 aligns across 7 bases. The J segment lost 13 bases and the V segment lost 6 bases, leaving 24 bases of the junction unmatched. The CDR3 runs 17 residues. The germline V gene has CDR1 SGHAT and CDR2 FQNNGV.

A note on this clonotype: With a much larger clone just one base away, this may be a read error. The V and J genes are TRBV2 and TRBJ2-1, with TRBD2 identical over 13 bases. The CDR3 is 16 residues long. The V segment lost 5 bases and the J segment 9 bases; nucleotides outside the gene matches: 10. The germline V gene has CDR1 SNHLY and CDR2 FYNNEI. This chain's CDR3 is CASSHWTSGGGGEQFF. The CDR3, as DNA: TGTGCCAGCAGTCATTGGACTAGCGGGGGCGGGGGTGAGCAGTTCTTC.